These T cell receptor beta chains were read from a single sample in a study of T cells in Graves' hyperthyroidism and ophthalmopathy. TCRdb recomputed calls from the multiplex PCR reads with MiXCR, one row per CDR3 protein. The repertoire holds around 610,000 distinct CDR3 sequences, with roughly 14% as singletons. Sequencing input: blood. Receptors were obtained from a woman aged 35 to 49 with Graves' ophthalmopathy. The CDR3 runs from the conserved cysteine through the conserved F or W. A D gene is named only where the DNA matches it firmly. Not all rows give a size; the values are once, few, many and, for expanded clones, a class.

j_call v_call d_call clone_size cdr3_length cdr3_nt cdr3_aa
TRBJ2-2 TRBV9 . few 14 TGTGCCAGCAGTGATACAGGGGGGGCCGGGGAGCTGTTTTTT CASSDTGGAGELFF
TRBJ2-5 TRBV6-1 . many 14 TGTGCCAGCAGTGAATGGGGGAGTCAAGAGACCCAGTACTTC CASSEWGSQETQYF
TRBJ1-3 TRBV5-6 . few 14 TGTGCCAGCAGGGACACACGCTCTGGAAACACCATATATTTT CASRDTRSGNTIYF
TRBJ2-6 TRBV27 TRBD1 once 18 TGTGCCAGCAGTCCCGGGACAGGGGCTCCCTCTGGGGCCAACGTCCTGACTTTC CASSPGTGAPSGANVLTF
TRBJ2-5 TRBV11-2 TRBD2 . 17 TGTGCCAGCAGCGCTAAAGGGACTAGTCTACTACAAGAGACCCAGTACTTC CASSAKGTSLLQETQYF
TRBJ2-7 TRBV2 . many 13 TGTGCCAGCAGTGAGCGGAGGGCCTACGAGCAGTACTTC CASSERRAYEQYF
TRBJ1-1 TRBV28 . . 16 TGTGCCAGCAGTAGCCCCTCAGGGGCAATGAACACTGAAGCTTTCTTT CASSSPSGAMNTEAFF
TRBJ2-5 TRBV7-8 . many 16 TGTGCCAGCAGCTTCAGGGTTGGGAGACTCGCGGAGACCCAGTACTTC CASSFRVGRLAETQYF
TRBJ1-2 TRBV4-1 . . 16 TGCGCCAGCAGCCAAGATATTGCCGGGACACACTATGGCTACACCTTC CASSQDIAGTHYGYTF
TRBJ1-3 TRBV12-3/TRBV12-4 . . 13 TGTGCCAGCGGCCCCAGCTCTGGAAACACCATATATTTT CASGPSSGNTIYF
TRBJ2-4 TRBV15 TRBD2 many 16 TGTGCCACCAGCAGATCGGGACTAGCGGGCAAAAACATTCAGTACTTC CATSRSGLAGKNIQYF
TRBJ1-2 TRBV24-1 . many 13 TGTGCCACCAGTGATGCGGGACTTTATGGCTACACCTTC CATSDAGLYGYTF
TRBJ2-7 TRBV10-2 TRBD1 . 16 TGCGCCAGTTTCCCAGACCCGGGACAGGGGGCCTACGAGCAGTACTTC CASFPDPGQGAYEQYF
TRBJ1-5 TRBV6-4 TRBD1 many 18 TGTGCCAGCAACGCGGGTCCAGGGGGCGTCTTAGGCAATCAGCCCCAGCATTTT CASNAGPGGVLGNQPQHF
TRBJ2-7 TRBV7-6 . many 13 TGTGCCAGCAGCTTAGAAGGGGCCCACGAGCAGTACTTC CASSLEGAHEQYF
TRBJ1-6 TRBV6-2/TRBV6-3 . many 15 TGTGCCAGCGGAGTTCGGAGCTCCTATAATTCACCCCTCCACTTT CASGVRSSYNSPLHF
TRBJ1-5 TRBV28 . many 12 TGTGCCAGCAGGGGGCCATTTCAGCCCCAGCATTTT CASRGPFQPQHF
TRBJ2-7 TRBV2 . . 13 TGTGCCAGCGGGGACTTTTCCCACTACGAGCAGTACTTC CASGDFSHYEQYF
TRBJ2-5 TRBV11-2 . few 16 TGTGCCAGCAGCTCGTCCGTGGCAGACGTTGGAGAGACCCAGTACTTC CASSSSVADVGETQYF
TRBJ2-7 TRBV9 . many 14 TGTGCCAGCGCCATCGGAGGAAGAGCCTACGAGCAGTACTTC CASAIGGRAYEQYF
TRBJ2-2 TRBV4-2 . . 17 TGTGCCAGCAGCCCAGGGACTGGGCCCGGGAACACCGGGGAGCTGTTTTTT CASSPGTGPGNTGELFF
TRBJ2-7 TRBV4-2 TRBD2 . 16 TGTGCCAGCAGCCAAGAGGGAGCGGGAGGGCCAGATGAGCAGTACTTC CASSQEGAGGPDEQYF
TRBJ2-2 TRBV12-3/TRBV12-4 . . 15 TGTGCCAGCAGTTTATGGGGGAGTCACACCGGGGAGCTGTTTTTT CASSLWGSHTGELFF
TRBJ2-5 TRBV29-1 . few 13 TGCAGCGTTGTATTCAGGGCCGGAGAGACCCAGTACTTC CSVVFRAGETQYF